The present entry profiles one TCR beta chain with its context. In its sample, this clonotype comes out as medium-sized (0.01 to 0.1%). The antigen this receptor binds is unknown. Nothing much larger sits one base from this clone, and base qualities are not available. The CDR3, cysteine through phenylalanine, is 14 amino acids long. Only the CDR3 region is kept as DNA, spanning 42 bases read in frame from base 1. CDR1 and CDR2, per the germline V gene, are SQVTM and ANQGSEA. V is trimmed back by 6 bases and J by 2 bases, and the junction contains 9 bases that no gene match accounts for. The time point label corresponds to: pre-sensitization, week 0. In light of the paper, this sample's treatment or condition label describes: therapeutic diphenylcyclopropenone sensitization with weekly scalp DPC. Blood at each patch-test visit was drawn before the patch test was applied. Eligible patients were aged 18 to 70, diagnosed with alopecia, deemed suitable for DPC therapy, and excluded if pregnant. Total RNA was isolated from unfractionated whole blood collected in Tempus Blood RNA tubes.

The library was generated by RACE. For sequencing, a NextSeq 500 was employed. Library preparation attached unique molecular identifiers to individual cDNA molecules for quantitative, reproducible TCR counting. From each blood RNA sample, both TCR alpha and TCR beta chains were sequenced. As for how the authors treated the data: The median number of TCRs per sample was roughly 100,000, ranging from roughly 23,224 to 690,600. The Decombinator software suite was used to annotate V, J and CDR3 in the TCR reads. For the PS versus PT1 abundance plots, all samples were subsampled to the same number of TCRs (28,000). Expanded TCRs were defined as absent before sensitization and observed at least eight times at the 2-week time point. The raw public data were reprocessed by TCRdb itself: fastp quality trimming at Q25, MiXCR clonotype calling, in-frame beta chains only. Merged by CDR3 protein, the rows form single entries marked with the most common genes and DNA. The V and J calls here are based on TCRdb, not the publication. In this sample the table shows approximately 38,000 distinct CDR3 sequences, roughly a tenth of which occur a single time. The biggest ten clones account for about 5.9% of the sample.

The source of the sample is a study of human T cells and chemical hapten exposure (dated by TCRdb to about 2021). Describing the broader study: For sensitization, 2% DPC in acetone was applied to a 2 cm by 2 cm area of upper inner arm skin. Patients additionally received weekly therapeutic DPC doses to the scalp throughout the approximately 22-week study period. Patch testing on the upper back used Finn chambers containing 0.01% DPC, with scoring done after 6 days according to International Contact Dermatitis Research Group standards. The mostly female patient cohort included alopecia areata with under or over 50% scalp involvement, alopecia totalis and alopecia universalis. Libraries were pooled for sequencing, and per-sample TCR yields varied mainly because of small differences in library volumes within the pool. Peripheral blood TCR repertoire changes were tracked in vivo in alopecia patients during primary and secondary sensitization to the hapten diphenylcyclopropenone (DPC). Patient blood was sampled pre-sensitization (week 0) and at 2, 6 and about 24 weeks after DPC sensitization. About 27 alopecia patients gave blood for TCR sequencing at one to four time points (pre-sensitization, 2, 6 and 24 weeks). Overall study outcomes, separate from this receptor: Because all patients had alopecia, a presumed autoimmune disease, the immune response of the patients might differ from that of healthy individuals. DPC sensitization did not change how many TCRs were above 1 in 1000 frequency, and no evidence was found of alterations in global repertoire structure. Expanded TCRs formed significantly more large CDR3 similarity clusters than pre-sensitization or healthy control sets, consistent with antigen-driven responses. Patch test score was positively correlated with the number of PT1 expanded TCRs, with significance at thresholds 8, 16 and 32 but not at 4. After repeated subsampling, the strength of the expansion versus patch-test correlation and the threshold at which it became significant changed.

The sequence was obtained from a man aged 25-45 years with alopecia areata. Some clones in this sample may be carry-over from other donors' samples. This chain is built from TRBV29-1 and TRBJ2-5; a stretch of 7 junction bases matches TRBD2. The specimen was whole blood, collected in connection with sensitization to the hapten diphenylcyclopropenone (DPC). In nucleotides, the sequence is TGCAGCGTAGGTAGCGGGCCAAAGCAAGAGACCCAGTACTTC. This encodes CSVGSGPKQETQYF. This CDR3, with the reference TRBV29-1 and TRBJ2-5 proteins standing in past its ends, gives the full variable domain SAVISQKPSRDICQRGTSLTIQCQVDSQVTMMFWYRQQPGQSLTLIATANQGSEATYESGFVIDKFPISRPNLTFSTLTVSNMSPEDSSIYLCSVGSGPKQETQYFGPGTRLLVL.